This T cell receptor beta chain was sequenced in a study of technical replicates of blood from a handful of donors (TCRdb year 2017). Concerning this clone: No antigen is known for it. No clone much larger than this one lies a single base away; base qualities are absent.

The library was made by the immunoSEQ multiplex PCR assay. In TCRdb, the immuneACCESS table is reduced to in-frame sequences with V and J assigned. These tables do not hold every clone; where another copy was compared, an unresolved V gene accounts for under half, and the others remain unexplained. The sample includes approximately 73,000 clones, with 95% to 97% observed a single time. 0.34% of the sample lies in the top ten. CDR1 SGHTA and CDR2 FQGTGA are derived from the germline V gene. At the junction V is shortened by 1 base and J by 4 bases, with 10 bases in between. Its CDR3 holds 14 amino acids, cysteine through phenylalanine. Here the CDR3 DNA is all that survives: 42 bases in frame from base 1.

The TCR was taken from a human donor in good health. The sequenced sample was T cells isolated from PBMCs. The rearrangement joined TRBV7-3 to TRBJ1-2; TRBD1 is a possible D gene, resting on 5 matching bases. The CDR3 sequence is CASSLNGGVYGYTF. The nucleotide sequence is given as TGTGCCAGCAGCTTAAACGGGGGGGTCTATGGCTACACCTTC.